Detailed here is one T cell receptor beta chain. This record belongs to a study of blood T cell repertoires in COVID-19. Study at large: Donors in the United States, Italy and Spain gave samples during acute or convalescent COVID-19. PBMCs, B-cell-depleted T cells, or T cells provided the cDNA or gDNA that made up the material.

Authors' methods: Scientists estimated how many nucleated cells there were by amplifying reference gene primers. TCRdb's copy holds only in-frame clones and misses some; the assay was immunoSEQ multiplex PCR. V and J calls and clone size follow that table, whereas D and trimming were derived from the DNA. The sample has a few hundred thousand clones, about 84% seen once. CDR1 LGHNA and CDR2 YNFKEQ come from the germline V gene. This CDR3 has 11 amino acids. Germline trimming cut 1 base from V and 13 bases from J; bases unmatched to any gene: 2. The chain carries TRBV4-2 and TRBJ1-2, with 8 bases that match TRBD1. The receptor was isolated from a woman aged 45-60 years with acute or convalescent COVID-19. Sequencing input: peripheral blood. CDR3 sequence (DNA): TGTGCCAGCAGCCAAGGAACAGGGGGCACCTTC. This translates into CASSQGTGGTF.